These 19 T cell receptor beta chains were sequenced from one sample in a study of immune heterogeneity within non-small cell lung tumors. It was a multiplex PCR that amplified TCR beta CDR3, with 32 V and 13 J primers. In TCRdb, the multiplex PCR reads were re-called with MiXCR into one record per CDR3 protein. The sample consists of tens of thousands of distinct CDR3 sequences, approximately 30% of them appearing once. Genomic DNA from bulk tumor acted as the template, and about 600 ng was loaded per sample. Surgery yielded several widely spaced biopsies per primary tumor. Their non-small cell lung cancer was newly diagnosed and untreated, and the patients underwent curative surgery. Source material: lung tumor tissue. The receptor source for this set is a middle-aged man with non-small cell lung cancer.

In its sample, this clonotype ranks as medium-sized (0.01 to 0.1%). V usage is TRBV19 and J usage is TRBJ2-6; D ambiguous. The CDR3 runs to 17 residues. Trimming took 4 bases from V and 0 from J, leaving 13 bases between them. Germline values: CDR1 LNHDA, CDR2 SQIVND (reference sequence). The DNA of the CDR3 is TGTGCCAGTAGTACCACAGCGCGGAACTCTGGGGCCAACGTCCTGACTTTC. Translated: CASSTTARNSGANVLTF.

The chain joins TRBV14 to TRBJ2-5; a weak D match, TRBD1 (6 bases). The CDR3 covers 14 residues. The V end lost 3 bases, the J end lost 5 bases, and 13 bases lay between the germline ends. Germline-derived CDR1 and CDR2 are SGHDN and FVKESK. CDR3 DNA sequence: TGTGCCAGCAGCCACGGACAGCCTTATGAGACCCAGTACTTC. Translated, it gives CASSHGQPYETQYF.

On this clonotype itself: One junction end does not reproduce the germline sequence, and a read error may be involved. The gene calls are TRBV27 and TRBJ2-6; D may be TRBD1 (5 bases). Per the germline V gene, CDR1 is MNHEY and CDR2 is SMNVEV (reference sequence). The CDR3 is made up of 17 amino acids. Written as DNA, the CDR3 is TGTGCCAGCAGTTTATCTGCCTTTAACTCTGGGGCCAACGTCCTGGCTTTC. Amino acid sequence: CASSLSAFNSGANVLAF.

CDR3 nucleotide sequence: TGTGCCAGCAGTTATGACAGCGACCAAGAGACCCAGTACTTC. Protein sequence: CASSYDSDQETQYF. The chain has TRBV5-5 and TRBJ2-5; TRBD1 is a possible D gene (5 bases). Trimming pared 5 bases from V and 0 bases from J, leaving 11 bases between. Germline V gene sequence: CDR1 SGHKS, CDR2 YYEKEE (reference sequence). The CDR3 is made up of 14 amino acids.

The table lists this clonotype with many counts. This chain uses TRBV12-3 or TRBV12-4 with TRBJ2-7; D remains unclear. The ends were cut back, 0 bases at V and 6 bases at J, with 3 bases in the middle. CDR3 length: 11 residues. For the CDR3, the DNA is TGTGCCAGCAGTTTAGCGGGCGAGCAGTACTTC. Amino acid sequence: CASSLAGEQYF.

By proportion, this clonotype is medium-sized (0.01 to 0.1%). This rearrangement joins TRBV6-1 to TRBJ1-6; D gene uncertain. V was pared by 1 base and J by 10 bases, with 2 bases between. The CDR3 extends over 11 amino acids. Germline V lookup: CDR1 MNHNS, CDR2 SASEGT. CDR3: CASSEGSPLHF. DNA of the CDR3: TGTGCCAGCAGTGAAGGATCACCCCTCCACTTT.

There are many counts of this clonotype. The rearrangement links TRBV7-2 to TRBJ1-3; no clear D. The germline gives CDR1 SGHTA, CDR2 FQGNSA. The CDR3 covers 16 residues. The V end was cut by 1 base, the J end by 2 bases, with 12 bases between. CDR3 sequence reads: CASSLVRGITGNTIYF. DNA of the CDR3: TGTGCCAGCAGCTTAGTAAGAGGAATCACTGGAAACACCATATATTTT.

For this clonotype: This may stem from a read error, because a much larger clone lies one nucleotide away. CDR3 DNA sequence: TGTGCCAGCAGCCAAGAGCCAGCGGGGAACTCCTACGAGCAGTACTTC. Translating gives CASSQEPAGNSYEQYF. The rearrangement uses TRBV3-2 and TRBJ2-7; the D call in the table, TRBD2, was not verified against the DNA. TRBV3-2 is termed a pseudogene. The CDR3 totals 16 residues.

This clonotype was detected many times. V gene TRBV24-1 combines with J gene TRBJ1-2, with D perhaps matching TRBD1 (6 bases). The CDR3 extends over 14 amino acids. CDR1 is KGHDR, CDR2 SFDVKD, per germline. V lost 6 bases to trimming and J lost 4 bases, with 14 bases between them. CDR3 loop: CATSKGESSYGYTF. In DNA, the CDR3 is TGTGCCACCAGTAAGGGGGAAAGTTCCTATGGCTACACCTTC.

Comment on this clonotype: A much larger clone differs from this one at a single base, so this may be a read error. The chain recombines TRBV27 with TRBJ2-5; D tentatively reads TRBD1 or TRBD2 (5 bases each). V was shortened by 5 bases and J by 2 bases, with 12 bases between the two germline ends. Germline V gene sequence: CDR1 MNHEY, CDR2 SMNVEV (reference sequence). This CDR3 region has 14 residues. CDR3 coding DNA: TGTGCCAGCAGTCCTAGTGGGGGACAAGAGACCCAGTACTTC. Protein sequence: CASSPSGGQETQYF.

This chain links TRBV7-9 with TRBJ1-1; D gene uncertain. The germline V gene has CDR1 SEHNR and CDR2 FQNEAQ (reference sequence). The CDR3 loop spans 14 amino acids. V was pared by 6 bases and J by 1 base, with 12 bases between. The CDR3 is CASRVYKKNTEAFF. The CDR3 region has the DNA TGTGCCAGCAGGGTCTATAAGAAGAACACTGAAGCTTTCTTT. The whole variable domain, remainder taken from reference TRBV7-9 and TRBJ1-1, is DTGVSQNPRHKITKRGQNVTFRCDPISEHNRLYWYRQTLGQGPEFLTYFQNEAQLEKSRLLSDRFSAERPKGSFSTLEIQRTEQGDSAMYLCASRVYKKNTEAFFGQGTRLTVV.

The genes are TRBV2 and TRBJ1-1; D unresolved. The CDR3 consists of 14 residues. The V end was cut by 2 bases, the J end by 4 bases, with 11 bases between. The germline V gene has CDR1 SNHLY and CDR2 FYNNEI. The CDR3 DNA is TGTGCCAGCAGTGAACTTCTCGGAGGCACTGAAGCTTTCTTT. It yields the protein CASSELLGGTEAFF.

The chain is built from TRBV30 and TRBJ2-3, with a tentative D call TRBD2 (5 bases). The ends were cut back, 6 bases at V and 6 bases at J, with 13 bases in the middle. Germline CDR1 is GTSNPN and CDR2 is SVGIG (reference sequence). The CDR3 contains 12 residues. The CDR3 reads CACSRGPDTQYF. The CDR3 DNA sequence: TGTGCCTGTAGTCGAGGGCCGGATACGCAGTATTTT.

V is TRBV6-1 and J is TRBJ2-1; 9 bases map to TRBD2. The CDR3 is made up of 18 amino acids. Germline V gene lookup returns CDR1 MNHNS and CDR2 SASEGT. Trimming cost V 1 base and J 3 bases; bases outside gene matches: 10. The chain's CDR3 is CASSEVRGRALLYNEQFF. The CDR3 DNA reads as TGTGCCAGCAGTGAAGTTCGCGGGAGGGCCCTCCTCTACAATGAGCAGTTCTTC.

This clonotype has just a few counts. V and J are TRBV10-2 and TRBJ2-1, with TRBD2 matching over 11 bases. The CDR3 extends over 16 amino acids. Trimming took 6 bases from V and 6 from J; bases not matched to a gene: 10. Germline CDR1 WSHSY, CDR2 SAAADI. The CDR3 protein is CASSSHPGLAANEQFF. Written as DNA, the CDR3 is TGCGCCAGCAGCTCCCACCCGGGACTAGCGGCCAATGAGCAGTTCTTC.

The chain links TRBV4-1 to TRBJ2-1, with 7 bases lining up with TRBD2. In germline, CDR1 is MGHRA, CDR2 YSYEKL. With V trimmed by 1 base and J by 0 bases, 0 bases remained unmatched. This CDR3 region has 15 residues. The CDR3 coding sequence is TGCGCCAGCAGCCAAGGGGGGGGCTCCTACAATGAGCAGTTCTTC. Protein product: CASSQGGGSYNEQFF.

This clonotype was counted ten times or more. CDR3 protein: CASRPDQGGNQPQHF. The CDR3 nucleotides are TGTGCCAGCAGGCCTGACCAGGGGGGGAATCAGCCCCAGCATTTT. The rearrangement joins TRBV27 to TRBJ1-5; 7 bases are shared with TRBD1. CDR3 length: 15 amino acids. V shed 6 bases and J 4 bases; nucleotides not matched to a gene: 9. Germline CDR1 reads MNHEY; CDR2 reads SMNVEV (reference sequence).

This clonotype rates as medium-sized. The chain combines TRBV5-1 with TRBJ1-2, with D perhaps TRBD1 (5 bases). The length of the CDR3 is 15 residues. Per the germline V gene, CDR1 is SGHRS and CDR2 is YFSETQ. V lost 0 bases and J 4 bases, leaving 13 bases between the germline ends. The CDR3 coding sequence is TGCGCCAGCAGCTTGGATGGTTCAGGGCTCTATGGCTACACCTTC. It translates to CASSLDGSGLYGYTF.

In this sample, this clonotype turned up once. A read error may be the cause here, since a much bigger clone is one base away. The chain employs TRBV19 and TRBJ1-2; tentative D call: TRBD1 (5 bases). V lost 6 bases to trimming and J lost 4 bases, with 15 bases between them. From germline, CDR1 is LNHDA and CDR2 SQIVND (reference sequence). CDR3 length: 14 amino acids. The CDR3 DNA reads as TGTGCCAGTAGCATTAAAAGCGACAGCTATGGCTACACCTTC. As protein: CASSIKSDSYGYTF.